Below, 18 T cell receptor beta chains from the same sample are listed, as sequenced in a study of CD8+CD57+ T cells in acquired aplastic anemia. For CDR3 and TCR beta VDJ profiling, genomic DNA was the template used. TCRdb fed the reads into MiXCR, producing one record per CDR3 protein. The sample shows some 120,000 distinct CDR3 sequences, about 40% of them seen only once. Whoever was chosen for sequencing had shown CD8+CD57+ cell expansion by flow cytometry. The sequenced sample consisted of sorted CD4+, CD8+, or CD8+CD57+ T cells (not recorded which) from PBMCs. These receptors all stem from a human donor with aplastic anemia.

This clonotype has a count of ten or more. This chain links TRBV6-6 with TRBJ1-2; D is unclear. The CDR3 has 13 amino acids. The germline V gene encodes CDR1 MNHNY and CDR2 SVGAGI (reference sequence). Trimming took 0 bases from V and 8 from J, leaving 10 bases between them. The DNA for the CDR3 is TGTGCCAGCAGTTACTCAGGAGGGCTCGGCTACACCTTC. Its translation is CASSYSGGLGYTF.

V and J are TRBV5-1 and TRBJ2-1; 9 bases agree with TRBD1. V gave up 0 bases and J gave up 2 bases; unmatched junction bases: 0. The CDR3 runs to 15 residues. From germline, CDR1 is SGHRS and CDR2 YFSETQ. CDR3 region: CASSLGDRAYNEQFF. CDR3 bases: TGCGCCAGCAGCTTGGGGGACAGGGCCTACAATGAGCAGTTCTTC. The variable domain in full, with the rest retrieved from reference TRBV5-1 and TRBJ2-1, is KAGVTQTPRYLIKTRGQQVTLSCSPISGHRSVSWYQQTPGQGLQFLFEYFSETQRNKGNFPGRFSGRQFSNSRSEMNVSTLELGDSALYLCASSLGDRAYNEQFFGPGTRLTVL.

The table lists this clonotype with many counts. DNA of the CDR3: TGTGCCATCAGAGGGACGGGTGAAAAACTGTTTTTT. Translating it yields CAIRGTGEKLFF. The chain carries TRBV10-3 and TRBJ1-4; TRBD1 might be the D (5 bases). The CDR3 length is 12 residues. V was cut by 6 bases and J by 7 bases, with 9 bases left in between. From germline, CDR1 is ENHRY and CDR2 SYGVKD.

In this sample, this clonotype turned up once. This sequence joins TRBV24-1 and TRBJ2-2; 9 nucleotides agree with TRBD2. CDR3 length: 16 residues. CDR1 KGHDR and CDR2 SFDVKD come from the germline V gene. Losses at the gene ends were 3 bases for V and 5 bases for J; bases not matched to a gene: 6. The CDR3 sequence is CATSDVAGVGTGELFF. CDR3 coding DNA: TGTGCCACCAGTGATGTAGCGGGAGTAGGTACCGGGGAGCTGTTTTTT.

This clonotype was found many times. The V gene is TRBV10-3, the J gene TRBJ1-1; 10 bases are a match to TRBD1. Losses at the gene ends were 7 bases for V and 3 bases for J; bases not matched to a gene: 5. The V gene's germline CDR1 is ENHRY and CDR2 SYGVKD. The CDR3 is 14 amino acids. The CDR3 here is CAIKGQGEDTEAFF. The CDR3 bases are TGTGCCATCAAAGGACAGGGGGAGGACACTGAAGCTTTCTTT.

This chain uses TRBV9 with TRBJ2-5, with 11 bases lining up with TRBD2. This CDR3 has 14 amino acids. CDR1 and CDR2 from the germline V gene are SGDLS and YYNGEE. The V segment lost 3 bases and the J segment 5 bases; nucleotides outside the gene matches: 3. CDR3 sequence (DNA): TGTGCCAGCAGCGCTAGCGGGGGGTGGGAGACCCAGTACTTC. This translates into CASSASGGWETQYF.

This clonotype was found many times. Here the CDR3 DNA reads TGTGCCAGCAAGGGATCCGGCAATCAGCCCCAGCATTTT. This encodes CASKGSGNQPQHF. This rearrangement joins TRBV27 to TRBJ1-5, with no clear D. This CDR3 has 13 amino acids. V was cut by 7 bases and J by 2 bases, with 9 bases left in between. The germline CDR1 and CDR2 sequences are MNHEY and SMNVEV (reference sequence).

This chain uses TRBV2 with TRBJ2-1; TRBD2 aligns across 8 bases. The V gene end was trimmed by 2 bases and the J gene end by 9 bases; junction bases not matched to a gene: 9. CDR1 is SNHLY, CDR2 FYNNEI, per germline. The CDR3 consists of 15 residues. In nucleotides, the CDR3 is TGTGCCAGCAGTGAACCTGGGACTAGGGAGGGTGAGCAGTTCTTC. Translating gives CASSEPGTREGEQFF.

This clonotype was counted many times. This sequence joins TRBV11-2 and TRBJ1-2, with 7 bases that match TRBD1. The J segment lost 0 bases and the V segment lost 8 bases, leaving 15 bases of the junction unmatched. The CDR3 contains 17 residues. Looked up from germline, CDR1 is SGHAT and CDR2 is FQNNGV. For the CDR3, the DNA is TGTGCCAGCCGCAAACCAGGGGGGAGGGATACTAACTATGGCTACACCTTC. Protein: CASRKPGGRDTNYGYTF. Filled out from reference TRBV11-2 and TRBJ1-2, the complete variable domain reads EAGVAQSPRYKIIEKRQSVAFWCNPISGHATLYWYQQILGQGPKLLIQFQNNGVVDDSQLPKDRFSAERLKGVDSTLKIQPAKLEDSAVYLCASRKPGGRDTNYGYTFGSGTRLTVV.

CDR3 in amino acids: CAISQGEEQYF. The CDR3 bases are TGTGCCATCAGCCAGGGGGAGGAGCAGTACTTC. This chain joins TRBV10-3 and TRBJ2-7, with 7 bases that match TRBD1. Germline CDR1 ENHRY, CDR2 SYGVKD. The CDR3 runs 11 residues. After removal of 6 bases from V and 7 bases from J, the junction contained 3 bases not matched to a gene.

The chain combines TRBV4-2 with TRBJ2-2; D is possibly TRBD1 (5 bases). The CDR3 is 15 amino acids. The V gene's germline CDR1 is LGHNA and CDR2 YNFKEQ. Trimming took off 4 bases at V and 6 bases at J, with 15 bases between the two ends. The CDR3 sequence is CASSRAPRQSGELFF. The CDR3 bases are TGTGCCAGCAGCCGGGCGCCCAGACAGTCCGGGGAGCTGTTTTTT.

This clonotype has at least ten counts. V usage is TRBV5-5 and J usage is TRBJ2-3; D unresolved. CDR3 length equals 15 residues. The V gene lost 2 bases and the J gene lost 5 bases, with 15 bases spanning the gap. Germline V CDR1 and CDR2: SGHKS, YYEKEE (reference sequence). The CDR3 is CASSLTARVLDTQYF. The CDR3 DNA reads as TGTGCCAGCAGCTTAACGGCCCGGGTGCTAGATACGCAGTATTTT.

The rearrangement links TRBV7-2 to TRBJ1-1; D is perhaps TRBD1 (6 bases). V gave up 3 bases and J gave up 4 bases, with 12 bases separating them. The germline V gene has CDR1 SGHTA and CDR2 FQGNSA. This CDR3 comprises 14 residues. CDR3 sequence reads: CASSLGAGVTEAFF. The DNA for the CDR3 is TGTGCCAGCAGCTTGGGGGCTGGAGTCACTGAAGCTTTCTTT.

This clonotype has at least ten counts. Written as DNA, the CDR3 is TGCAGTGCTAGGAGGGGGGGCATCGACACCTTC. Translating gives CSARRGGIDTF. The genes are TRBV20-1 and TRBJ1-2; D possibly corresponds to TRBD1 (6 bases). Germline CDR1 reads DFQATT; CDR2 reads SNEGSKA (reference sequence). V lost 3 bases to trimming and J lost 12 bases, with 14 bases between them. CDR3 length: 11 amino acids.

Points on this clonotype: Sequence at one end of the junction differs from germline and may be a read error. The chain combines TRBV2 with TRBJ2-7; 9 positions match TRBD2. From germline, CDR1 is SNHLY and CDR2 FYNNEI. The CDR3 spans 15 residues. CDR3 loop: CASRLGLASSYGQYF. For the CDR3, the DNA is TGTGCCAGCAGACTAGGACTAGCGAGCTCCTACGGGCAGTACTTC.

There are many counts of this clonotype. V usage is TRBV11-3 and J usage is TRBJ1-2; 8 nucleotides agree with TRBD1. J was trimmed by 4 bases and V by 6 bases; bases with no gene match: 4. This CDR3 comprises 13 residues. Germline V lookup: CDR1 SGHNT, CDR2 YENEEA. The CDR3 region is CASSAGGGYGYTF. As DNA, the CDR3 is TGTGCCAGCAGTGCAGGGGGCGGCTATGGCTACACCTTC.

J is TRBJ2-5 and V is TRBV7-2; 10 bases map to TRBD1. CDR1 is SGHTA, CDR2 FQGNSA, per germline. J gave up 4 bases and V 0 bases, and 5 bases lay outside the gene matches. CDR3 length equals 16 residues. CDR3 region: CASSLAETGGGETQYF. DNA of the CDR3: TGTGCCAGCAGCTTAGCGGAGACAGGGGGCGGAGAGACCCAGTACTTC.

In DNA form, the CDR3 reads TGTGCCAGCAGTGACCCCGGGGCGAATTCACCCCTCCACTTT. The encoded protein is CASSDPGANSPLHF. The chain uses TRBV25-1 and TRBJ1-6; possible D gene TRBD1, 5 bases. Deletions cut 3 bases from V and 7 bases from J, with 10 bases between. Germline values: CDR1 MGHDK, CDR2 SYGVNS. CDR3 length: 14 amino acids.